The present TCR beta chain was sequenced within a study of blood T cells in healthy people across ages. Donors gave around 9.8 milliliters of peripheral blood apiece. The CDR3 extends over 16 amino acids. The V and J ends lost 0 bases and 4 bases respectively, with 13 bases between them. Germline loops: CDR1 MNHEY, CDR2 SMNVEV (reference sequence). With a J-beta primer mix and a sample-barcoded 5' primer, a second PCR ran about 7 to 11 cycles. Sequencing recovered at least 2.5 million CDR3-containing paired-end reads from each sample. TCRdb recomputed calls from the 5' RACE reads with MiXCR, one row per CDR3 protein. The sample lists fewer than 2 million distinct CDR3 sequences; roughly 43% were seen once.

The J gene is TRBJ2-1, the V gene TRBV27; D is ambiguous. Sequences were obtained from blood. The clonotype comes from a human donor in good health. The CDR3 loop is CASSLSLFLVYNEQFF. DNA for the CDR3: TGTGCCAGCAGTTTATCCCTGTTTTTAGTATACAATGAGCAGTTCTTC.